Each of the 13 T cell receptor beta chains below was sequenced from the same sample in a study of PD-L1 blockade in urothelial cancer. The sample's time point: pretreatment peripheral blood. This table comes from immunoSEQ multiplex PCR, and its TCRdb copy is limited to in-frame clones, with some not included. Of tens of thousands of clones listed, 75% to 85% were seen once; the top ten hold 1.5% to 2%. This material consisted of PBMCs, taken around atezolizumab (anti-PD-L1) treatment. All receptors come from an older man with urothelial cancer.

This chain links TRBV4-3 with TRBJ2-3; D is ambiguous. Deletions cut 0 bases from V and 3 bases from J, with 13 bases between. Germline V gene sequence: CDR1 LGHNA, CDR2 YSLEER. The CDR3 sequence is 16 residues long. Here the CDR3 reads CASSQDFAVRTDTQYF. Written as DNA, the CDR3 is TGCGCCAGCAGCCAAGATTTCGCCGTGAGGACAGATACGCAGTATTTT.

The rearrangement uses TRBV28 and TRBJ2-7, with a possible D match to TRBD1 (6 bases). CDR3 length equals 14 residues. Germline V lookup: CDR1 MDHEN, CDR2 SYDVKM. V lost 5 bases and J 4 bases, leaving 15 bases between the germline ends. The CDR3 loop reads CASSTPRGGYEQYF. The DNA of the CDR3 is TGTGCCAGCAGTACTCCCAGGGGTGGTTACGAGCAGTACTTC.

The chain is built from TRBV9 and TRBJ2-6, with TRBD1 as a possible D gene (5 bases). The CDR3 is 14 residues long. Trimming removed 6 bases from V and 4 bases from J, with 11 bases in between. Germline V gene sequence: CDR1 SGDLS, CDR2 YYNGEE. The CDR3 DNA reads TGTGCCAGCACGCTGGGGCGCGGGGCCAACGTCCTGACTTTC. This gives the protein CASTLGRGANVLTF.

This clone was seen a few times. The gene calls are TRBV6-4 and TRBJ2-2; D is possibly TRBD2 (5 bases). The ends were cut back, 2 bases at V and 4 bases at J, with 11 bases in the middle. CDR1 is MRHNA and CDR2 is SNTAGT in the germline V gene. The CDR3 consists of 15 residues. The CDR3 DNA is TGTGCCAGCAGTGACCGTCCGGGGAGCACCGGGGAGCTGTTTTTT. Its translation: CASSDRPGSTGELFF.

The CDR3 region has the DNA TGCGCCAGCAGCCAAGTTCTAGCGGTAGCCAAAAACATTCAGTACTTC. Translation gives CASSQVLAVAKNIQYF. The chain joins TRBV4-1 to TRBJ2-4; 7 bases are a match to TRBD2. CDR3 length: 16 residues. The germline V gene encodes CDR1 MGHRA and CDR2 YSYEKL. J gave up 0 bases and V 1 base, and 3 bases lay outside the gene matches.

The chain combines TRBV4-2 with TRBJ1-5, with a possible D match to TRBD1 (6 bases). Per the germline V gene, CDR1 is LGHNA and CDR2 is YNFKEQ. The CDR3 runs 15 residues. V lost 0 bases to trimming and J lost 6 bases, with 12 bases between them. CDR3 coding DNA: TGTGCCAGCAGCCAAGATGGACAGAAAAGTCAGCCCCAGCATTTT. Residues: CASSQDGQKSQPQHF.

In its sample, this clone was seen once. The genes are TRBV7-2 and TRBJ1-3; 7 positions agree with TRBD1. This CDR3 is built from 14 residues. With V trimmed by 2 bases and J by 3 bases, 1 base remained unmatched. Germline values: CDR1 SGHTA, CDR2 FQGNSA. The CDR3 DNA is TGTGCCAGCAGCTTAAACAGGGGTGGAAACACCATATATTTT. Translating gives CASSLNRGGNTIYF.

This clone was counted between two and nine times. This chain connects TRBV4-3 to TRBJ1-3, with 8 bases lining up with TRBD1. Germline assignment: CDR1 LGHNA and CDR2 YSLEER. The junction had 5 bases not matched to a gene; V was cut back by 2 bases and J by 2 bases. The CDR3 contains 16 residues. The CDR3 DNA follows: TGCGCCAGCAGCCAAACAGGGGGGGGCACTGGAAACACCATATATTTT. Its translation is CASSQTGGGTGNTIYF.

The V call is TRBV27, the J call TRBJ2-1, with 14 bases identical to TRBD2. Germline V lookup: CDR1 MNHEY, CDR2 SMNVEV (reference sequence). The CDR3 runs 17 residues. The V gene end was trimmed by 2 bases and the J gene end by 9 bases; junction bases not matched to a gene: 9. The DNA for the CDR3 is TGTGCCAGCAGTTTAATGGGGGGACTAGCGGGAGCTGGTGAGCAGTTCTTC. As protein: CASSLMGGLAGAGEQFF.

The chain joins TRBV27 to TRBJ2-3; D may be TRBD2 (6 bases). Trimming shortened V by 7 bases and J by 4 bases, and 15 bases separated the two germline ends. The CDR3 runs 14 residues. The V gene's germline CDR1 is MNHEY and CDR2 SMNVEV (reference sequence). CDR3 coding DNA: TGTGCCAGCACCCGTATCGGGGGTCCAGATACGCAGTATTTT. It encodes CASTRIGGPDTQYF.

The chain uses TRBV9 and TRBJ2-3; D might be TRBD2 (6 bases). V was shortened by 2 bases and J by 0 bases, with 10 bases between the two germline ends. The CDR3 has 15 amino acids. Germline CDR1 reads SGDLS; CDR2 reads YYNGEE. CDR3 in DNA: TGTGCCAGCAGCGTTAGCGGATCTAGCACAGATACGCAGTATTTT. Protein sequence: CASSVSGSSTDTQYF.

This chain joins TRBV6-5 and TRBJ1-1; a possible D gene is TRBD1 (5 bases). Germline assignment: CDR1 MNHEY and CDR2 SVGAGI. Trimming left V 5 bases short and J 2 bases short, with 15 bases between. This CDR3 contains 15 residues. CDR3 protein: CASSRILDRNTEAFF. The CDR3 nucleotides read TGTGCCAGCAGTAGAATATTAGACAGAAACACTGAAGCTTTCTTT.

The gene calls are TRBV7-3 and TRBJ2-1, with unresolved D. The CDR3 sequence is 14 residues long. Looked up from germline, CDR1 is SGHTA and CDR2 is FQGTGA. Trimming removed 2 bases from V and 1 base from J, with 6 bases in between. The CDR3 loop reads CASSLGGSYNEQFF. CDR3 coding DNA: TGTGCCAGCAGCTTAGGCGGTTCCTACAATGAGCAGTTCTTC.